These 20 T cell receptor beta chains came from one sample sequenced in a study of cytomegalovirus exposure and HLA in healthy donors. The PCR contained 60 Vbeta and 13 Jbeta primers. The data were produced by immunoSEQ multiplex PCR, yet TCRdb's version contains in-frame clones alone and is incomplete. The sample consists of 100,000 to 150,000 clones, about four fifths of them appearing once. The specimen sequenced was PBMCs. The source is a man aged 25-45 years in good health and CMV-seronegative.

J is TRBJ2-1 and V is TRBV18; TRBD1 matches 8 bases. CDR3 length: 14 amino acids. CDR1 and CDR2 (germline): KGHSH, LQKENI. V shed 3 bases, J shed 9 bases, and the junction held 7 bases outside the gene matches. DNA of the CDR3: TGTGCCAGCTCACCGTCGACAGGGGTGGGTGAGCAGTTCTTC. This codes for CASSPSTGVGEQFF.

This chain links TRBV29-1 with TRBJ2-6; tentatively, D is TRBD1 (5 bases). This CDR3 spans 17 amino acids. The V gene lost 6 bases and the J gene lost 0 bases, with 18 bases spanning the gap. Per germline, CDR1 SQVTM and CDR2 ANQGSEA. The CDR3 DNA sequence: TGCAGCGTAAGGGATTTGGACAAGAGCTCTGGGGCCAACGTCCTGACTTTC. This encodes CSVRDLDKSSGANVLTF.

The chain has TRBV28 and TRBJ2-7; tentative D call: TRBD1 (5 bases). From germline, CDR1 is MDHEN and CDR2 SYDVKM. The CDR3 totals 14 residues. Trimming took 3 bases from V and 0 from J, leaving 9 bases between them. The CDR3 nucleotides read TGTGCCAGCAGTTTTGGGGCAGCCTCCTACGAGCAGTACTTC. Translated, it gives CASSFGAASYEQYF.

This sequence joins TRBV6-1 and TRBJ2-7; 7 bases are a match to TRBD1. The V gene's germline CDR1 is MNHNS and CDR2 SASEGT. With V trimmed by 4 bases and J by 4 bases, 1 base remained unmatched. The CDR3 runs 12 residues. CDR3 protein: CASSATGYEQYF. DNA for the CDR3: TGTGCCAGCAGTGCGACAGGGTACGAGCAGTACTTC.

For the CDR3, the DNA is TGTGCCAGCAGTTTATTGGGGGGAGAGACCCAGTACTTC. It encodes CASSLLGGETQYF. The chain uses TRBV28 and TRBJ2-5; D is possibly TRBD2 (6 bases). Trimming stripped 1 base from V and 4 bases from J, with 7 bases between. The CDR3 has 13 amino acids. The germline CDR1 and CDR2 sequences are MDHEN and SYDVKM. The complete variable domain, with remaining parts taken from reference TRBV28 and TRBJ2-5, reads DVKVTQSSRYLVKRTGEKVFLECVQDMDHENMFWYRQDPGLGLRLIYFSYDVKMKEKGDIPEGYSVSREKKERFSLILESASTNQTSMYLCASSLLGGETQYFGPGTRLLVL.

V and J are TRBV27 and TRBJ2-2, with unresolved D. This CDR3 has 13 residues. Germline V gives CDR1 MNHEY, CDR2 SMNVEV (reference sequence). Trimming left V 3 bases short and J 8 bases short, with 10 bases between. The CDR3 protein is CASSFRIEGELFF. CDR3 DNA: TGTGCCAGCAGTTTCCGTATTGAGGGGGAGCTGTTTTTT.

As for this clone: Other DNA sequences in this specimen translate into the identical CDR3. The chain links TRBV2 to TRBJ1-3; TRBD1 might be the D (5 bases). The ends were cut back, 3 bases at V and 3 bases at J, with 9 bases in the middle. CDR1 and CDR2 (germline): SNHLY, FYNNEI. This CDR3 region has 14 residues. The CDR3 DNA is TGTGCCAGCAGTGAGCAGGGCGGTGGAAACACCATATATTTT. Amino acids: CASSEQGGGNTIYF.

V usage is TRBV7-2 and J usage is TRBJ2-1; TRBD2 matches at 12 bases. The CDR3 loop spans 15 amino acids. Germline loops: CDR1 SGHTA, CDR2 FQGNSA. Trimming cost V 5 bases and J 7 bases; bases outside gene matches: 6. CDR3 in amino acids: CASSASGGAGNEQFF. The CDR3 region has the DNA TGTGCCAGCAGCGCTAGCGGGGGGGCGGGAAATGAGCAGTTCTTC. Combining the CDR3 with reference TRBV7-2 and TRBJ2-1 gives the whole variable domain GAGVSQSPSNKVTEKGKDVELRCDPISGHTALYWYRQSLGQGLEFLIYFQGNSAPDKSGLPSDRFSAERTGGSVSTLTIQRTQQEDSAVYLCASSASGGAGNEQFFGPGTRLTVL.

The chain's CDR3 is CASSLGGTSGRNEQFF. CDR3 nucleotides: TGTGCCAGCAGCTTAGGAGGGACTAGCGGGAGAAATGAGCAGTTCTTC. This chain uses TRBV7-9 with TRBJ2-1, with 14 nucleotides matching TRBD2. Germline CDR1 is SEHNR and CDR2 is FQNEAQ (reference sequence). V shed 1 base, J shed 7 bases, and the junction held 3 bases outside the gene matches. The CDR3 totals 16 residues. Filled out from reference TRBV7-9 and TRBJ2-1, the complete variable domain reads DTGVSQNPRHKITKRGQNVTFRCDPISEHNRLYWYRQTLGQGPEFLTYFQNEAQLEKSRLLSDRFSAERPKGSFSTLEIQRTEQGDSAMYLCASSLGGTSGRNEQFFGPGTRLTVL.

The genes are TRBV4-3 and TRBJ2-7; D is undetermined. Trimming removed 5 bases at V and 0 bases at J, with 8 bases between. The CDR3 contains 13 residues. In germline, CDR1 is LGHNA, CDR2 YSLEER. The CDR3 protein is CASSALLSYEQYF. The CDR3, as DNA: TGCGCCAGCAGCGCACTACTCTCCTACGAGCAGTACTTC.

The CDR3 loop is CASSLTGLRDTQYF. In DNA form, the CDR3 reads TGTGCCAGCAGCTTGACAGGGTTGAGAGATACGCAGTATTTT. This chain connects TRBV14 to TRBJ2-3, with 7 bases matching TRBD1. This CDR3 has 14 amino acids. The junction had 7 bases not matched to a gene; V was cut back by 5 bases and J by 5 bases. CDR1 is SGHDN and CDR2 is FVKESK in the germline V gene.

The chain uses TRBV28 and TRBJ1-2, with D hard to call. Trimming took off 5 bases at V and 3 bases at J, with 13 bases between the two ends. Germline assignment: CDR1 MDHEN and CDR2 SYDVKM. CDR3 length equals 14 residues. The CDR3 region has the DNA TGTGCCAGCAGTCGGGGTAACCTATACTATGGCTACACCTTC. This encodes CASSRGNLYYGYTF.

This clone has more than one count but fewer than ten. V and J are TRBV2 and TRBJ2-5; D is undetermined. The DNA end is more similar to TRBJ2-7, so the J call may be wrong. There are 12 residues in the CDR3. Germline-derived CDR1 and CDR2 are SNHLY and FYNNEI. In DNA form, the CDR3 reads TGTGCCAGCAGTGAAAATTCCTACGAGCAGTACTTC. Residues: CASSENSYEQYF.

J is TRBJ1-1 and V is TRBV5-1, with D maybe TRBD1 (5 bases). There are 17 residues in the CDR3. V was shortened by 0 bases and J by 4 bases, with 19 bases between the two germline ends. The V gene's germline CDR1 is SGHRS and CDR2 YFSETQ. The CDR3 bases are TGCGCCAGCAGCTTGGGCCCGACAGCCTCCACGGGCACTGAAGCTTTCTTT. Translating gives CASSLGPTASTGTEAFF.

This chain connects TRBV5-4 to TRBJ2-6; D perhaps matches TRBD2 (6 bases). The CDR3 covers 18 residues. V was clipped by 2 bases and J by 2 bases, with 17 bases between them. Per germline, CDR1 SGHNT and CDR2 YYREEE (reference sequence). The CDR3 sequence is CASSFRLGREPGANVLTF. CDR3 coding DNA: TGTGCCAGCAGCTTCCGGTTGGGGCGGGAACCTGGGGCCAACGTCCTGACTTTC.

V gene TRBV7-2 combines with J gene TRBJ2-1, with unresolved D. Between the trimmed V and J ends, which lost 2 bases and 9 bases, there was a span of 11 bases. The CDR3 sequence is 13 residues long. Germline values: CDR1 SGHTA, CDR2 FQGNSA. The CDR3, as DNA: TGTGCCAGCAGCTTATACAGTCCAGGTGAGCAGTTCTTC. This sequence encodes CASSLYSPGEQFF.

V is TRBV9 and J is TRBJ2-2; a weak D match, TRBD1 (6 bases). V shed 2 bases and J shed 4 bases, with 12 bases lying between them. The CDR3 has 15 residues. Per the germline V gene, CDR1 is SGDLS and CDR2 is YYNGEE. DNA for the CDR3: TGTGCCAGCAGCGTTTCACAGGGCCTCACCGGGGAGCTGTTTTTT. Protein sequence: CASSVSQGLTGELFF.

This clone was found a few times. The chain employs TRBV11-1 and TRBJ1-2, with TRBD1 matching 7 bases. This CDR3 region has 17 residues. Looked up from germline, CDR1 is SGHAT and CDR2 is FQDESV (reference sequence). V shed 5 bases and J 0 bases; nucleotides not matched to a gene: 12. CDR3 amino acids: CASSPLGRGAANYGYTF. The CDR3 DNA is TGTGCCAGCAGCCCACTGGGCAGGGGGGCAGCTAACTATGGCTACACCTTC.

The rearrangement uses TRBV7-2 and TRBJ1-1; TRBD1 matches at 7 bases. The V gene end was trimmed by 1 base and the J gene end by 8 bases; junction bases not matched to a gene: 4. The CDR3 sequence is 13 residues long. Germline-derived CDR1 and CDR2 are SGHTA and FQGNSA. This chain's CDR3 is CASSLVVTGEAFF. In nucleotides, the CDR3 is TGTGCCAGCAGCTTAGTCGTGACAGGGGAAGCTTTCTTT.

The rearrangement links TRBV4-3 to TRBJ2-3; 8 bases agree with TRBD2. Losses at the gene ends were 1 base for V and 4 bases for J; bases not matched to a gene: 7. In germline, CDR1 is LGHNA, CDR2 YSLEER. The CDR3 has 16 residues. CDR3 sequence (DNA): TGCGCCAGCAGCCAAGTGCGGGCGGGGGGTGCAGATACGCAGTATTTT. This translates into CASSQVRAGGADTQYF.